Each of the 31 T cell receptor beta chains below was sequenced from the same sample in a study of T cell responses to AZD1222 COVID-19 vaccine. Produced via immunoSEQ multiplex PCR; TCRdb's table is partial and in-frame only. The sample carries roughly 120,000 clones, approximately 91% recorded once. Sequencing used peripheral blood, obtained on day 0 of AZD1222 vaccination. These receptor sequences come from an adult in good health.

For this clone: Other DNA sequences of this sample code for an identical CDR3. CDR3 sequence (DNA): TGTGCCAGCAGCCCGGGGACAGGGGGGTATGGCTACACCTTC. Protein: CASSPGTGGYGYTF. V is TRBV3-1 (or the pseudogene TRBV3-2) and J is TRBJ1-2, with 11 positions matching TRBD1. Germline-derived CDR1 and CDR2 are LGHDT and YNNKEL (reference sequence). Trimming at V came to 4 bases and at J to 5 bases, leaving 3 bases not matched to a gene. The CDR3 contains 14 residues.

The chain uses TRBV19 and TRBJ2-1, with 15 bases fitting TRBD2. The CDR3 sequence is 17 residues long. Losses at the gene ends were 5 bases for V and 3 bases for J; bases not matched to a gene: 5. The germline V gene encodes CDR1 LNHDA and CDR2 SQIVND (reference sequence). This CDR3 reads CASSPWTSGRVYNEQFF. The CDR3 bases are TGTGCCAGTAGTCCGTGGACTAGCGGGAGGGTCTACAATGAGCAGTTCTTC.

The chain has TRBV28 and TRBJ2-3; D may correspond to TRBD1 or TRBD2 (5 bases each). This CDR3 has 15 residues. The germline gives CDR1 MDHEN, CDR2 SYDVKM. V gave up 6 bases and J gave up 6 bases, with 19 bases separating them. CDR3 region: CASSRTSWNRDTQYF. The CDR3 bases are TGTGCCAGCAGCCGAACTAGTTGGAACAGGGATACGCAGTATTTT.

The genes are TRBV29-1 and TRBJ1-2; D remains unclear. Trimming left V 3 bases short and J 2 bases short, with 13 bases between. Germline V CDR1 and CDR2: SQVTM, ANQGSEA. This CDR3 comprises 14 residues. Here the CDR3 reads CSVDRVDANYGYTF. CDR3 in DNA: TGCAGCGTTGATCGAGTCGATGCGAACTATGGCTACACCTTC. Full variable domain (rest looked up from reference TRBV29-1 and TRBJ1-2): SAVISQKPSRDICQRGTSLTIQCQVDSQVTMMFWYRQQPGQSLTLIATANQGSEATYESGFVIDKFPISRPNLTFSTLTVSNMSPEDSSIYLCSVDRVDANYGYTFGSGTRLTVV.

V gene TRBV19 combines with J gene TRBJ2-1, with D unresolved. The V end was cut by 10 bases, the J end by 6 bases, with 13 bases between. The germline V gene has CDR1 LNHDA and CDR2 SQIVND (reference sequence). CDR3 length: 12 residues. The chain's CDR3 is CATRPALNEQFF. CDR3 bases: TGTGCCACCCGGCCGGCTCTCAATGAGCAGTTCTTC.

V is TRBV28 and J is TRBJ2-1, with 9 nucleotides matching TRBD1. This CDR3 has 15 amino acids. Germline CDR1 and CDR2: MDHEN and SYDVKM. The junction had 9 bases not matched to a gene; V was cut back by 6 bases and J by 6 bases. CDR3: CASRTGTGLVNEQFF. Here the CDR3 DNA reads TGTGCCAGCAGGACCGGGACAGGGTTAGTCAATGAGCAGTTCTTC.

This chain joins TRBV5-4 and TRBJ2-7; maybe TRBD2 (6 bases). Germline CDR1 and CDR2: SGHNT and YYREEE (reference sequence). CDR3 size: 16 residues. The V end was cut by 0 bases, the J end by 2 bases, with 15 bases between. The CDR3 bases are TGTGCCAGCAGCTTGGGGCCAGCGGGTGGGGCCTACGAGCAGTACTTC. Protein: CASSLGPAGGAYEQYF.

This rearrangement joins TRBV6-6 to TRBJ2-3; 7 bases agree with TRBD1. The length of the CDR3 is 16 residues. CDR1 is MNHNY, CDR2 SVGAGI, per germline (reference sequence). The trim removed 4 bases at V and 4 bases at J, leaving 11 bases unmatched. CDR3 sequence (DNA): TGTGCCAGCAGTTCCCCATCGACAGGGTTAGCAGATACGCAGTATTTT. Its protein is CASSSPSTGLADTQYF.

V usage is TRBV7-3 and J usage is TRBJ2-7; TRBD2 agrees at 10 bases. CDR3 size: 14 residues. Per germline, CDR1 SGHTA and CDR2 FQGTGA. Trimming cost V 1 base and J 6 bases; bases outside gene matches: 3. The CDR3 loop is CASSLRLAGGEQYF. The CDR3 nucleotides are TGTGCCAGCAGCTTAAGACTAGCGGGTGGCGAGCAGTACTTC.

The chain is built from TRBV25-1 and TRBJ2-1; 11 bases are shared with TRBD2. The germline V gene encodes CDR1 MGHDK and CDR2 SYGVNS. CDR3 length equals 16 residues. Trimming at V came to 3 bases and at J to 9 bases, leaving 10 bases not matched to a gene. Here the CDR3 reads CASSDIRLAGLSEQFF. CDR3 DNA sequence: TGTGCCAGCAGTGATATCCGACTAGCGGGATTGAGTGAGCAGTTCTTC.

The chain recombines TRBV5-1 with TRBJ2-5, with D possibly TRBD1 on 5 matching bases. CDR1 is SGHRS, CDR2 YFSETQ, per germline. The CDR3 length is 16 residues. Between the trimmed V and J ends, which lost 3 bases and 4 bases, there was a span of 19 bases. The CDR3 sequence: CASSYPGRVFGETQYF. CDR3 coding DNA: TGCGCCAGCAGCTACCCGGGCAGGGTATTCGGAGAGACCCAGTACTTC.

The V gene is TRBV28, the J gene TRBJ2-3, with 8 bases aligning to TRBD1. Germline assignment: CDR1 MDHEN and CDR2 SYDVKM. The CDR3 covers 14 residues. V was pared by 8 bases and J by 4 bases, with 8 bases of the junction left unmatched. The CDR3 is CASLRDRTADTQYF. The CDR3 bases are TGTGCCAGCTTACGGGACAGGACGGCAGATACGCAGTATTTT.

The chain combines TRBV4-1 with TRBJ1-6, with 7 bases identical to TRBD1. This CDR3 comprises 16 residues. Germline CDR1 is MGHRA and CDR2 is YSYEKL. Unmatched junction bases numbered 8, after V lost 0 bases and J lost 9 bases. The CDR3 here is CASSQEAQGTGSPLHF. CDR3 coding DNA: TGCGCCAGCAGCCAAGAGGCACAGGGGACGGGTTCACCCCTCCACTTT.

The rearrangement uses TRBV30 and TRBJ1-4; weak D call: TRBD1 (5 bases). Germline V gene lookup returns CDR1 GTSNPN and CDR2 SVGIG (reference sequence). The CDR3 has 14 residues. V gave up 2 bases and J gave up 6 bases, with 13 bases separating them. The CDR3 DNA reads as TGTGCCTGGAGTTCAGGGTTCACGGATGAAAAACTGTTTTTT. Protein: CAWSSGFTDEKLFF. The full variable domain, in which reference TRBV30 and TRBJ1-4 provide the parts outside the CDR3, is SQTIHQWPATLVQPVGSPLSLECTVEGTSNPNLYWYRQAAGRGLQLLFYSVGIGQISSEVPQNLSASRPQDRQFILSSKKLLLSDSGFYLCAWSSGFTDEKLFFGSGTQLSVL.

This rearrangement joins TRBV29-1 to TRBJ1-2; D is undetermined. This CDR3 spans 12 amino acids. Germline V gene data show CDR1 as SQVTM and CDR2 as ANQGSEA. Between the trimmed V and J ends, which lost 7 bases and 0 bases, there was a span of 9 bases. The CDR3 region is CSAKPSNYGYTF. CDR3 in DNA: TGCAGCGCCAAACCATCTAACTATGGCTACACCTTC.

The CDR3 reads CASSPTSGSSYTGELFF. The CDR3 coding sequence is TGTGCCAGCAGCCCCACTAGCGGGAGTTCATACACCGGGGAGCTGTTTTTT. The chain recombines TRBV11-2 with TRBJ2-2, with 11 bases fitting TRBD2. V gave up 5 bases and J gave up 3 bases; unmatched junction bases: 8. CDR1 SGHAT and CDR2 FQNNGV come from the germline V gene. This CDR3 spans 17 amino acids.

J is TRBJ2-1 and V is TRBV7-3; TRBD2 agrees at 12 bases. With 2 bases clipped from V and 2 bases from J, the junction kept 4 bases outside the gene matches. The CDR3 has 17 amino acids. The germline CDR1 and CDR2 sequences are SGHTA and FQGTGA. The CDR3 spells CASSLRPSGRAYNEQFF. CDR3 bases: TGTGCCAGCAGCTTACGGCCTAGCGGGAGGGCCTACAATGAGCAGTTCTTC.

The chain is built from TRBV10-1 and TRBJ1-1; D perhaps matches TRBD1 (6 bases). Germline loops: CDR1 WNHNN, CDR2 SYGVQD (reference sequence). CDR3 length equals 13 residues. Between the trimmed V and J ends, which lost 0 bases and 9 bases, there was a span of 11 bases. CDR3 sequence reads: CASSESGAPKAFF. The CDR3 DNA sequence: TGCGCCAGCAGTGAGTCGGGGGCCCCCAAAGCTTTCTTT.

This chain links TRBV6-2 or TRBV6-3 with TRBJ2-5; 15 bases match TRBD2. The CDR3 covers 15 residues. With V trimmed by 6 bases and J by 5 bases, 4 bases remained unmatched. Looked up from germline, CDR1 is MNHEY and CDR2 is SVGEGT. CDR3 DNA: TGTGCCAGCAGCTCCGGGACTAGCGGGAGGGAGACCCAGTACTTC. Encoded protein: CASSSGTSGRETQYF.

In this sample, this clone turned up once. The chain employs TRBV18 and TRBJ1-1, with D possibly being TRBD1 (6 bases). Germline V gene lookup returns CDR1 KGHSH and CDR2 LQKENI. Trimming removed 2 bases from V and 6 bases from J, with 10 bases in between. The CDR3 runs 13 residues. In DNA form, the CDR3 reads TGTGCCAGCTCACCAGACAGGATGGCTGAAGCTTTCTTT. As protein: CASSPDRMAEAFF.

This sequence joins TRBV27 and TRBJ2-7; perhaps D is TRBD1 or TRBD2 (5 bases each). The CDR3 extends over 14 amino acids. V shed 3 bases and J shed 2 bases, with 11 bases lying between them. The V gene's germline CDR1 is MNHEY and CDR2 SMNVEV (reference sequence). The CDR3 region is CASSFGARTYEQYF. The CDR3 bases are TGTGCCAGCAGTTTCGGGGCACGTACCTACGAGCAGTACTTC.

The V gene is TRBV28, the J gene TRBJ2-7; no reliable D call. The CDR3 is made up of 11 amino acids. CDR1 MDHEN and CDR2 SYDVKM come from the germline V gene. The V gene lost 6 bases and the J gene lost 8 bases, with 11 bases spanning the gap. The CDR3: CASSLQSKQYF. The CDR3 DNA sequence: TGTGCCAGCAGCCTTCAGTCCAAGCAGTACTTC.

This clone was detected only a few times. This chain uses TRBV10-3 with TRBJ2-2, with a tentative D call TRBD1 (6 bases). The V and J ends lost 5 bases and 3 bases respectively, with 13 bases between them. The CDR3 length is 15 residues. The germline CDR1 and CDR2 sequences are ENHRY and SYGVKD. CDR3 loop: CAISPGTLYTGELFF. CDR3 in DNA: TGTGCCATCAGTCCCGGGACACTTTACACCGGGGAGCTGTTTTTT.

The rearrangement uses TRBV2 and TRBJ1-4; D might be TRBD1 (6 bases). Germline assignment: CDR1 SNHLY and CDR2 FYNNEI. With 8 bases removed from V and 7 bases from J, the gap between germline ends came to 14 bases. The length of the CDR3 is 13 residues. The DNA for the CDR3 is TGTGCCAGCGTGGGGGCGGTCGCTGAAAAACTGTTTTTT. It translates to CASVGAVAEKLFF.

The rearrangement links TRBV30 to TRBJ1-2; 9 bases line up with TRBD1. This CDR3 comprises 13 residues. CDR1 and CDR2 (germline): GTSNPN, SVGIG (reference sequence). J was trimmed by 4 bases and V by 3 bases; bases with no gene match: 3. The CDR3 sequence is CAWSRDRVYGYTF. The CDR3 bases are TGTGCCTGGAGCCGGGACAGGGTCTATGGCTACACCTTC. The entire variable domain, with the rest obtained from reference TRBV30 and TRBJ1-2, is as follows: SQTIHQWPATLVQPVGSPLSLECTVEGTSNPNLYWYRQAAGRGLQLLFYSVGIGQISSEVPQNLSASRPQDRQFILSSKKLLLSDSGFYLCAWSRDRVYGYTFGSGTRLTVV.

The chain joins TRBV2 to TRBJ2-2; 8 positions match TRBD2. The germline V gene has CDR1 SNHLY and CDR2 FYNNEI. J was trimmed by 7 bases and V by 7 bases; bases with no gene match: 11. CDR3 length: 15 amino acids. CDR3 residues: CASTPQPGLGGELFF. CDR3 nucleotides: TGTGCCAGCACCCCCCAACCGGGACTAGGCGGGGAGCTGTTTTTT.

This chain links TRBV27 with TRBJ1-1; TRBD1 aligns across 8 bases. The CDR3 is 14 residues long. After removal of 6 bases from V and 0 bases from J, the junction contained 3 bases not matched to a gene. Per germline, CDR1 MNHEY and CDR2 SMNVEV (reference sequence). In nucleotides, the CDR3 is TGTGCCAGCAGCCGGACAGGGTTGAACACTGAAGCTTTCTTT. It yields the protein CASSRTGLNTEAFF.

The rearrangement joins TRBV7-9 to TRBJ2-7; D possibly corresponds to TRBD1 (6 bases). V lost 8 bases and J lost 2, with 19 bases in between. The CDR3 runs 15 residues. In germline, CDR1 is SEHNR, CDR2 FQNEAQ (reference sequence). CDR3 sequence (DNA): TGTGCCAGCGCCCTCTGGGGGCCCTTCACCTACGAGCAGTACTTC. Translation: CASALWGPFTYEQYF. The variable domain in full, completed from reference TRBV7-9 and TRBJ2-7, reads DTGVSQNPRHKITKRGQNVTFRCDPISEHNRLYWYRQTLGQGPEFLTYFQNEAQLEKSRLLSDRFSAERPKGSFSTLEIQRTEQGDSAMYLCASALWGPFTYEQYFGPGTRLTVT.

The genes are TRBV14 and TRBJ1-1; unclear D gene. V lost 1 base to trimming and J lost 1 base, with 7 bases between them. Germline loops: CDR1 SGHDN, CDR2 FVKESK. The CDR3 loop spans 14 amino acids. CDR3: CASSQGLRNTEAFF. CDR3 nucleotide sequence: TGTGCCAGCAGCCAAGGTCTTAGGAACACTGAAGCTTTCTTT.

As DNA, the CDR3 is TGTGCCAGCAGTGACGGGGGACAGGGGGTATTGAAGGCTGAAGCTTTCTTT. Translation gives CASSDGGQGVLKAEAFF. This chain joins TRBV6-4 and TRBJ1-1, with 11 bases that match TRBD1. The V gene's germline CDR1 is MRHNA and CDR2 SNTAGT. The CDR3 sequence is 17 residues long. Trimming removed 2 bases from V and 6 bases from J; junction bases left unmatched: 11.

The V call is TRBV15, the J call TRBJ1-4, with unresolved D. This CDR3 region has 14 residues. The V gene lost 3 bases and the J gene lost 5 bases, with 10 bases spanning the gap. Germline V gene sequence: CDR1 LNHNV, CDR2 YYDKDF (reference sequence). The CDR3, as DNA: TGTGCCACCAGCAGTCGGGGTCTAAATGAAAAACTGTTTTTT. Amino acid sequence: CATSSRGLNEKLFF.